This TCR beta chain came from a study of CD8 T cells in Susac syndrome. Notes on the study in general: The number of individuals included in the study's TCR sequencing and HLA analysis was acknowledged as relatively small.

V was pared by 6 bases and J by 3 bases, with 7 bases of the junction left unmatched. The germline gives CDR1 DFQATT, CDR2 SNEGSKA (reference sequence). The length of the CDR3 is 14 residues. Random-hexamer reverse transcription was applied to about 0.45 to 1 ug RNA. Amplification of TCR beta CDR3 across 54 Vbeta and 13 Jbeta was performed with immunoSEQ multiplex PCR. TCRdb re-derived calls from the immunoSEQ multiplex PCR reads in MiXCR, one entry per CDR3 protein. Seen here are some 200,000 distinct CDR3 sequences, about 95% observed once, and the top ten hold approximately 0.097%. This clonotype was seen a single time. What it binds is unknown. Negative isolation was used for CD8+ and CD4+ T cells and FACS enrichment for TEMRA cells.

The receptor was derived from a human donor with multiple sclerosis. The sequencing sample was made of CD4+ T cells from PBMCs. V gene TRBV20-1 combines with J gene TRBJ2-1, with 8 bases lining up with TRBD1. In DNA, the CDR3 is TGCAGTGCCCTGACAGGGGTGGGCTACAATGAGCAGTTCTTC. This translates into CSALTGVGYNEQFF.